The 27 T cell receptor beta chains listed next were all sequenced from one sample in a study of blood T cell repertoires in COVID-19. The method was immunoSEQ multiplex PCR; TCRdb's version includes in-frame clones alone and lacks a portion of them. The sample has about 65,000 clones, under 95% seen once. Sequencing was carried out using peripheral blood. The receptors stem from a man aged 65 to 85 with active COVID-19.

This sequence joins TRBV7-3 and TRBJ2-1, with 9 bases aligning to TRBD2. In germline, CDR1 is SGHTA, CDR2 FQGTGA. The CDR3 is 13 residues long. The V segment lost 6 bases and the J segment 7 bases; nucleotides outside the gene matches: 4. CDR3 sequence: CASRESGGNEQFF. The CDR3 nucleotides read TGTGCCAGCAGAGAAAGCGGGGGGAATGAGCAGTTCTTC.

J is TRBJ2-5 and V is TRBV12-5; TRBD1 aligns across 8 bases. CDR1 is LGHNT, CDR2 FRNRAP, per germline. V shed 1 base, J shed 5 bases, and the junction held 9 bases outside the gene matches. CDR3 size: 16 residues. The CDR3 spells CASGLGGRGRRETQYF. Written as DNA, the CDR3 is TGTGCTAGTGGTTTGGGGGGCAGGGGGCGTCGGGAGACCCAGTACTTC. Combining the CDR3 with reference TRBV12-5 and TRBJ2-5 gives the whole variable domain DARVTQTPRHKVTEMGQEVTMRCQPILGHNTVFWYRQTMMQGLELLAYFRNRAPLDDSGMPKDRFSAEMPDATLATLKIQPSEPRDSAVYFCASGLGGRGRRETQYFGPGTRLLVL.

This clone has a single count. V usage is TRBV2 and J usage is TRBJ2-1, with 7 bases identical to TRBD1. This CDR3 spans 17 amino acids. The germline V gene encodes CDR1 SNHLY and CDR2 FYNNEI. V shed 5 bases, J shed 0 bases, and the junction held 10 bases outside the gene matches. The CDR3 protein is CASSLRDSRFSYNEQFF. The CDR3 region has the DNA TGTGCCAGCAGTCTACGGGACAGCAGATTCTCCTACAATGAGCAGTTCTTC.

The V and J genes are TRBV6-1 and TRBJ2-3; tentative D call: TRBD2 (6 bases). The CDR3 is made up of 15 amino acids. V was trimmed by 3 bases and J by 2 bases, leaving 12 bases between them. Germline CDR1 is MNHNS and CDR2 is SASEGT. CDR3 loop: CASSDLGGDTDTQYF. CDR3 nucleotide sequence: TGTGCCAGCAGTGACCTGGGGGGAGACACAGATACGCAGTATTTT.

This chain connects TRBV6-2 or TRBV6-3 to TRBJ1-6; 9 positions match TRBD1. V shed 6 bases, J shed 6 bases, and the junction held 6 bases outside the gene matches. This CDR3 has 15 residues. CDR1 and CDR2 (germline): MNHEY, SVGEGT. CDR3 DNA: TGTGCCAGCAGCCCGGGGACAGGGTTTAATTCACCCCTCCACTTT. Residues: CASSPGTGFNSPLHF.

In DNA, the CDR3 is TGTGCCAGCTCACCAATTGGGACTGCAAGTAATGAAAAACTGTTTTTT. Translating gives CASSPIGTASNEKLFF. The chain is built from TRBV18 and TRBJ1-4; TRBD1 is a possible D gene (5 bases). The CDR3 extends over 16 amino acids. Per germline, CDR1 KGHSH and CDR2 LQKENI. The germline V and J ends were trimmed by 2 bases and 4 bases, with 14 bases remaining between them.

V gene TRBV7-9 combines with J gene TRBJ1-2, with 8 bases aligning to TRBD1. Germline CDR1 and CDR2: SEHNR and FQNEAQ (reference sequence). With V trimmed by 0 bases and J by 6 bases, 9 bases remained unmatched. The CDR3 is 16 residues long. DNA for the CDR3: TGTGCCAGCAGCTTAGCATATGCGGACAGGGTGGATGGCTACACCTTC. Its protein product is CASSLAYADRVDGYTF.

This clone was recorded once. The rearrangement joins TRBV5-1 to TRBJ1-1; TRBD1 matches 8 bases. This CDR3 is built from 14 residues. The V and J ends lost 3 bases and 1 base, in that order; junction bases with no gene match: 2. Per the germline V gene, CDR1 is SGHRS and CDR2 is YFSETQ. The CDR3 here is CASSSTGGNTEAFF. Here the CDR3 DNA reads TGCGCCAGCAGCTCCACAGGGGGGAACACTGAAGCTTTCTTT.

This chain uses TRBV6-6 with TRBJ1-5; no firm D call. The CDR3 extends over 16 amino acids. V lost 3 bases and J 2 bases, leaving 14 bases between the germline ends. In germline, CDR1 is MNHNY, CDR2 SVGAGI (reference sequence). In DNA form, the CDR3 reads TGTGCCAGCAGTTATCCAACAGTTTATGGCAATCAGCCCCAGCATTTT. It encodes CASSYPTVYGNQPQHF.

This chain connects TRBV4-3 to TRBJ1-1, with D unclear. The CDR3 loop spans 15 amino acids. Trimming cost V 2 bases and J 8 bases, with 18 bases left between them. Germline V gives CDR1 LGHNA, CDR2 YSLEER. The CDR3 spells CASSQSGTRTGEAFF. CDR3 in DNA: TGCGCCAGCAGCCAATCGGGAACACGGACGGGAGAAGCTTTCTTT.

Turning to this clone: The junction does not match germline at one end; this may be a read error. The rearrangement uses TRBV2 and TRBJ1-2, with D unclear. The germline CDR1 and CDR2 sequences are SNHLY and FYNNEI. This CDR3 comprises 13 residues. CDR3 sequence (DNA): TGTGCCAGCAGCGAAGCGCTGGGAGGAGGCTACACCTTC. Translating gives CASSEALGGGYTF.

The chain is built from TRBV28 and TRBJ1-5, with D possibly TRBD1 on 6 matching bases. Germline V gene sequence: CDR1 MDHEN, CDR2 SYDVKM. This CDR3 comprises 15 residues. Trimming took 1 base from V and 4 from J, leaving 11 bases between them. The CDR3 nucleotides read TGTGCCAGCAGTTTATTAGGGGGGGTTAATCAGCCCCAGCATTTT. The encoded protein is CASSLLGGVNQPQHF. The full variable domain, in which reference TRBV28 and TRBJ1-5 provide the parts outside the CDR3, is DVKVTQSSRYLVKRTGEKVFLECVQDMDHENMFWYRQDPGLGLRLIYFSYDVKMKEKGDIPEGYSVSREKKERFSLILESASTNQTSMYLCASSLLGGVNQPQHFGDGTRLSIL.

V and J are TRBV19 and TRBJ2-5; D is uncertain. The CDR3 consists of 15 residues. The germline V and J ends were trimmed by 4 bases and 0 bases, with 12 bases remaining between them. CDR1 and CDR2 (germline): LNHDA, SQIVND (reference sequence). Here the CDR3 reads CASSNPSVYQETQYF. DNA for the CDR3: TGTGCCAGTAGTAACCCGTCAGTGTACCAAGAGACCCAGTACTTC.

The chain links TRBV11-2 to TRBJ2-2, with D tentatively TRBD2 (5 bases). This CDR3 contains 16 residues. In germline, CDR1 is SGHAT, CDR2 FQNNGV. Trimming removed 2 bases at V and 1 base at J, with 11 bases between. The CDR3 DNA sequence: TGTGCCAGCAGCTTATTACAGCGGCGGAACACCGGGGAGCTGTTTTTT. It codes for CASSLLQRRNTGELFF.

This clone showed up just once. V and J are TRBV19 and TRBJ1-6; 7 bases align to TRBD1. Germline V lookup: CDR1 LNHDA, CDR2 SQIVND (reference sequence). The CDR3 loop spans 16 amino acids. Trimming at V came to 5 bases and at J to 10 bases, leaving 14 bases not matched to a gene. CDR3 bases: TGTGCCAGTAGTGTCCGGACAGGTAGTGGGAGCTCACCCCTCCACTTT. Translating it yields CASSVRTGSGSSPLHF.

The genes are TRBV5-1 and TRBJ2-3, with D tentatively TRBD2 (5 bases). CDR3 length equals 16 residues. V shed 1 base and J shed 5 bases, with 17 bases lying between them. CDR1 and CDR2 from the germline V gene are SGHRS and YFSETQ. This CDR3 reads CASSLTGIIPGDTQYF. As DNA, the CDR3 is TGCGCCAGCAGCTTGACGGGAATCATTCCGGGAGATACGCAGTATTTT.

The chain links TRBV14 to TRBJ2-2, with TRBD2 identical over 9 bases. CDR3 length: 16 residues. V trimming: 4 bases; J trimming: 1 base; junction bases outside the gene matches: 4. The germline V gene has CDR1 SGHDN and CDR2 FVKESK. CDR3 region: CASSRLLAGNTGELFF. In nucleotides, the CDR3 is TGTGCCAGCAGCCGGTTACTAGCGGGGAACACCGGGGAGCTGTTTTTT. Full variable domain (rest looked up from reference TRBV14 and TRBJ2-2): EAGVTQFPSHSVIEKGQTVTLRCDPISGHDNLYWYRRVMGKEIKFLLHFVKESKQDESGMPNNRFLAERTGGTYSTLKVQPAELEDSGVYFCASSRLLAGNTGELFFGEGSRLTVL.

The V gene is TRBV18, the J gene TRBJ1-2, with TRBD1 matching over 11 bases. The CDR3 is 16 amino acids. The V gene's germline CDR1 is KGHSH and CDR2 LQKENI. V lost 2 bases, J lost 3 bases, and 5 bases stayed unmatched. CDR3 sequence reads: CASSPTGQGAYYGYTF. CDR3 nucleotides: TGTGCCAGCTCACCAACCGGACAGGGGGCATACTATGGCTACACCTTC.

The chain is built from TRBV5-6 and TRBJ2-7; tentatively, D is TRBD1 (5 bases). The CDR3 runs 14 residues. V was pared by 2 bases and J by 6 bases, with 15 bases between. Germline V gene data show CDR1 as SGHDT and CDR2 as YYEEEE. CDR3 nucleotides: TGTGCCAGCAGCTTCGCTTCTTGGGGCCGCGAGCAGTACTTC. Its translation: CASSFASWGREQYF.

The V gene is TRBV5-6, the J gene TRBJ2-4, with TRBD2 matching over 8 bases. Germline V gene data show CDR1 as SGHDT and CDR2 as YYEEEE. The V gene end was trimmed by 1 base and the J gene end by 6 bases; junction bases not matched to a gene: 6. This CDR3 region has 15 residues. CDR3 DNA: TGTGCCAGCAGCTTGTCGGGGACTAGAGGAAACATTCAGTACTTC. This codes for CASSLSGTRGNIQYF.

The chain has TRBV6-4 and TRBJ1-2; TRBD1 might be the D (6 bases). The V end was cut by 6 bases, the J end by 10 bases, with 15 bases between. CDR1 is MRHNA and CDR2 is SNTAGT in the germline V gene. This CDR3 comprises 12 residues. CDR3 amino acids: CASSMTGRDYTF. The CDR3 DNA reads TGTGCCAGCAGCATGACAGGACGTGACTACACCTTC.

The gene calls are TRBV4-1 and TRBJ2-1; 11 nucleotides agree with TRBD2. The V gene's germline CDR1 is MGHRA and CDR2 YSYEKL. The CDR3 contains 17 residues. After removal of 4 bases from V and 5 bases from J, the junction contained 10 bases not matched to a gene. The CDR3 region has the DNA TGCGCCAGCAGCCTCCCTAGACTAGCGGGGCGCAACAATGAGCAGTTCTTC. Protein sequence: CASSLPRLAGRNNEQFF.

V usage is TRBV5-5 and J usage is TRBJ2-7; maybe TRBD1 (6 bases). Trimming stripped 0 bases from V and 4 bases from J, with 11 bases between. Germline lookup yields CDR1 SGHKS and CDR2 YYEKEE (reference sequence). This CDR3 comprises 14 residues. CDR3 loop: CASSLGPRGYEQYV. Written as DNA, the CDR3 is TGTGCCAGCAGCTTGGGTCCTAGGGGGTACGAGCAGTACGTC.

The chain links TRBV18 to TRBJ1-6, with 8 bases fitting TRBD1. The V gene's germline CDR1 is KGHSH and CDR2 LQKENI. This CDR3 region has 16 residues. The J segment lost 7 bases and the V segment lost 2 bases, leaving 7 bases of the junction unmatched. The CDR3 spells CASSPIGQGVNSPLHF. The CDR3 DNA is TGTGCCAGCTCACCAATAGGACAGGGAGTAAATTCACCCCTCCACTTT.

J is TRBJ2-3 and V is TRBV6-4, with TRBD2 identical over 14 bases. The CDR3 is 17 amino acids. Germline assignment: CDR1 MRHNA and CDR2 SNTAGT. The V segment lost 5 bases and the J segment 4 bases; nucleotides outside the gene matches: 8. DNA for the CDR3: TGTGCCAGCAGTCGGGGGACTAGCGGGGGTAGGCCAGATACGCAGTATTTT. This sequence encodes CASSRGTSGGRPDTQYF.

This clone came up once. CDR3 amino acids: CASSGDNGRSAFF. The DNA for the CDR3 is TGTGCCAGCAGCGGCGACAATGGGAGGTCAGCTTTCTTT. The chain has TRBV9 and TRBJ1-1; D remains ambiguous. The CDR3 has 13 residues. Germline V gives CDR1 SGDLS, CDR2 YYNGEE. Trimming cost V 3 bases and J 10 bases, with 16 bases left between them.

This clone was seen only a few times. This chain joins TRBV7-3 and TRBJ2-3; 7 nucleotides match TRBD2. The CDR3 runs to 13 residues. Germline V gives CDR1 SGHTA, CDR2 FQGTGA. V lost 5 bases to trimming and J lost 4 bases; unmatched junction nucleotides: 3. CDR3 residues: CASSPRGADTQYF. The CDR3 nucleotides are TGTGCCAGCAGCCCCCGGGGGGCAGATACGCAGTATTTT. The whole variable domain, remainder taken from reference TRBV7-3 and TRBJ2-3, is GAGVSQTPSNKVTEKGKYVELRCDPISGHTALYWYRQSLGQGPEFLIYFQGTGAADDSGLPNDRFFAVRPEGSVSTLKIQRTERGDSAVYLCASSPRGADTQYFGPGTRLTVL.